This record concerns one T cell receptor (beta chain) sequence. Its target is unknown. One entry per CDR3 protein results from TCRdb running MiXCR on the 5' RACE reads. The table lists 130,000 or so distinct CDR3 sequences, approximately 16% of them singletons. This CDR3 spans 15 amino acids. Trimming left V 2 bases short and J 4 bases short, with 15 bases between. The germline gives CDR1 SEHNR, CDR2 FQNEAQ (reference sequence). The data derive from a study of T cells after yellow fever vaccination. In the study overall: Preparation used SMART-Seq v4 Ultra Low Input for the low-cell-number fractions.

Notes on the study in general: Across the CD4 and CD8 compartments, a small share of clonotypes was present in both. Reappearance after the booster was seen for most primary-vaccination clones, at more than 95% CD4 and 88% CD8.

This receptor was obtained from a man in his late teens or twenties who received the YFV17D yellow fever vaccine. The source was CD8+ T cells sorted from PBMCs, collected 5 days after the yellow fever booster vaccination. This chain connects TRBV7-9 to TRBJ2-7; TRBD1 might be the D (5 bases). CDR3 sequence: CASSLSGNSLYEQYF. CDR3 in DNA: TGTGCCAGCAGCTTATCAGGGAACAGTCTGTACGAGCAGTACTTC.